Listed below are T cell receptor beta chains from one sample, sequenced in a study of tumor-infiltrating lymphocytes in primary liver carcinoma. TCRdb ran MiXCR on the multiplex PCR reads and lists one entry per CDR3 protein. The sample contains about 210,000 distinct CDR3 sequences, 70% to 90% of which appear only once. The sample consisted of tumor tissue from primary liver carcinoma. These receptor sequences come from a man aged 35 to 55 with primary liver carcinoma and hepatitis B virus infection. CDR3s include the opening cysteine and the closing phenylalanine or tryptophan. D genes are given only for firm matches. Some rows have no size entry. The others give once, few or many, or a class for an expanded clone.

clone size: -
J gene: TRBJ2-1
D gene: -
V gene: TRBV11-1
CDR3 protein: CASSLRGMTSHNEQFF
CDR3 DNA: TGTGCCAGCAGCTTACGGGGCATGACCTCCCACAATGAGCAGTTCTTC

clone size: -
J gene: TRBJ2-7
D gene: -
V gene: TRBV4-1
CDR3 protein: CASSQELVGVIVEQYF
CDR3 DNA: TGCGCCAGCAGCCAAGAGTTAGTGGGAGTCATTGTAGAGCAGTATTTC

clone size: -
J gene: TRBJ1-6
D gene: -
V gene: TRBV4-2
CDR3 protein: CANSQAGAKDSPLNF
CDR3 DNA: TGTGCCAACAGCCAAGCTGGGGCGAAGGATTCACCCCTCAACTTT

clone size: -
J gene: TRBJ2-1
D gene: -
V gene: TRBV10-2
CDR3 protein: CASSRVNNEHFF
CDR3 DNA: TGCGCCAGCAGCAGGGTAAACAATGAGCACTTCTTC

clone size: -
J gene: TRBJ1-5
D gene: -
V gene: TRBV10-3
CDR3 protein: CAINESTGLPQHF
CDR3 DNA: TGTGCCATCAATGAGTCGACAGGTCTGCCCCAGCATTTT

clone size: -
J gene: TRBJ2-4
D gene: -
V gene: TRBV5-6
CDR3 protein: CASSMEGLAKNIQYF
CDR3 DNA: TGTGCCAGCAGCATGGAGGGACTAGCCAAAAACATTCAGTACTTC

clone size: -
J gene: TRBJ2-1
D gene: -
V gene: TRBV2
CDR3 protein: CASSGGVVYEQFF
CDR3 DNA: TGTGCCAGCAGCGGCGGAGTAGTATATGAGCAGTTCTTC

clone size: few
J gene: TRBJ2-5
D gene: -
V gene: TRBV12-3/TRBV12-4
CDR3 protein: CSNSLTGQGETQYF
CDR3 DNA: TGTTCCAACAGCCTTACGGGGCAGGGAGAGACCCAGTACTTC

clone size: few
J gene: TRBJ2-7
D gene: TRBD2
V gene: TRBV7-6
CDR3 protein: CASSLTSGGLSYEQYF
CDR3 DNA: TGTGCCAGCAGTTTGACTAGCGGGGGCCTCTCCTACGAGCAGTACTTC

clone size: -
J gene: TRBJ2-3
D gene: -
V gene: TRBV6-2/TRBV6-3
CDR3 protein: CASSSEARPVTQYF
CDR3 DNA: TGTGCCAGCAGCTCCGAGGCCCGCCCAGTTACGCAGTATTTT

clone size: -
J gene: TRBJ2-5
D gene: TRBD2
V gene: TRBV5-1
CDR3 protein: CATSYYGLAVEQETQYF
CDR3 DNA: TGCGCCACCAGCTACTACGGACTAGCGGTAGAGCAAGAGACCCAGTACTTC

clone size: -
J gene: TRBJ2-6
D gene: -
V gene: TRBV11-2
CDR3 protein: CASQRPCSGANVMTF
CDR3 DNA: TGTGCCTCCCAACGGCCGTGCTCTGGGGCCAACGTCATGACTTTC

clone size: many
J gene: TRBJ2-3
D gene: TRBD2
V gene: TRBV28
CDR3 protein: CAIGAGGIQDTQYF
CDR3 DNA: TGTGCCATCGGAGCGGGAGGCATTCAGGATACGCAGTATTTT

clone size: -
J gene: TRBJ2-1
D gene: -
V gene: TRBV6-2/TRBV6-3
CDR3 protein: CASSLLDTGYNEQFF
CDR3 DNA: TGTGCCAGCAGCTTACTCGACACGGGCTACAATGAGCAGTTTTTC

clone size: -
J gene: TRBJ1-1
D gene: -
V gene: TRBV4-1
CDR3 protein: CVSSQERAGMSTEAFF
CDR3 DNA: TGCGTCAGCAGCCAAGAGCGAGCAGGGATGAGCACTGAAGCTTTCTTT

clone size: -
J gene: TRBJ2-7
D gene: -
V gene: TRBV5-6
CDR3 protein: CASSLSGVTSTYEQYF
CDR3 DNA: TGTGCCAGTAGCTTGTCGGGGGTAACTAGCACCTACGAACAGTACTTC

clone size: -
J gene: TRBJ1-2
D gene: -
V gene: TRBV6-2/TRBV6-3
CDR3 protein: CASSQTLGGTFDYTF
CDR3 DNA: TGTGCCAGCAGCCAGACCCTCGGGGGAACCTTTGACTACACCTTC

clone size: -
J gene: TRBJ2-3
D gene: TRBD2
V gene: TRBV10-2
CDR3 protein: CASSQSKAGMDTQYF
CDR3 DNA: TGCGCCAGCAGTCAGTCAAAAGCGGGAATGGATACGCAGTATTTT

clone size: once
J gene: TRBJ2-1
D gene: -
V gene: TRBV11-3
CDR3 protein: CASSLGREKNERSF
CDR3 DNA: TGTGCCAGTAGCTTAGGACGGGAGAAAAATGAGCGGTCCTTC

clone size: -
J gene: TRBJ2-7
D gene: TRBD1
V gene: TRBV6-2/TRBV6-3
CDR3 protein: CVSSLRDRAHEQYF
CDR3 DNA: TGTGTTAGCAGCCTCCGAGACAGGGCCCACGAGCAGTACTTC

clone size: once
J gene: TRBJ2-5
D gene: -
V gene: TRBV28
CDR3 protein: CSSSLLGFGETQYF
CDR3 DNA: TGTTCCAGCAGTTTATTAGGGTTTGGGGAGACCCAGTACTTT

clone size: -
J gene: TRBJ2-1
D gene: -
V gene: TRBV11-2
CDR3 protein: CASRSAIRQFF
CDR3 DNA: TGTGCCAGCAGGTCCGCGATTAGGCAGTTCTTC

clone size: -
J gene: TRBJ2-3
D gene: -
V gene: TRBV30
CDR3 protein: CAWGPGTGTDTQYF
CDR3 DNA: TGTGCCTGGGGGCCCGGGACCGGCACAGATACACAGTATTTT

clone size: -
J gene: TRBJ2-1
D gene: -
V gene: TRBV12-3/TRBV12-4
CDR3 protein: CASSTSNEEFF
CDR3 DNA: TGTGCCAGCAGCACTAGCAATGAGGAGTTCTTC

clone size: -
J gene: TRBJ2-7
D gene: -
V gene: TRBV4-1
CDR3 protein: CATSKGDGNYKQYF
CDR3 DNA: TGCGCCACTTCGAAGGGTGACGGAAACTACAAGCAGTACTTC

clone size: -
J gene: TRBJ2-1
D gene: -
V gene: TRBV6-6
CDR3 protein: CATSYSVGQGIHNEQIF
CDR3 DNA: -

clone size: -
J gene: TRBJ2-2
D gene: -
V gene: TRBV30
CDR3 protein: CAWKEGGRIFTGELFF
CDR3 DNA: TGTGCCTGGAAAGAAGGCGGGCGAATTTTCACCGGGGAGCTGTTCTTT

clone size: -
J gene: TRBJ1-1
D gene: -
V gene: TRBV6-2/TRBV6-3
CDR3 protein: CASSYSPYMVRTGAFF
CDR3 DNA: TGTGCCAGCAGTTACTCACCTTACATGGTGAGGACTGGAGCTTTCTTT

clone size: -
J gene: TRBJ2-7
D gene: -
V gene: TRBV6-5
CDR3 protein: CATQDGRSKQYF
CDR3 DNA: TGTGCTACCCAGGACGGACGGAGCAAGCAGTACTTC

clone size: -
J gene: TRBJ2-3
D gene: -
V gene: TRBV4-2
CDR3 protein: CASASGLPSIHTQYF
CDR3 DNA: TGTGCCAGCGCGAGCGGACTCCCCAGCATACATACGCAGTATTTT

clone size: -
J gene: TRBJ2-5
D gene: -
V gene: TRBV28
CDR3 protein: CASSILVQETQYF
CDR3 DNA: TGTGCCAGCAGTATCCTAGTTCAAGAGACCCAGTACTTC

clone size: -
J gene: TRBJ2-2
D gene: -
V gene: TRBV2
CDR3 protein: CASSFSGKLFF
CDR3 DNA: TGTGCTAGCAGTTTTTCCGGGAAGCTGTTTTTT

clone size: -
J gene: TRBJ2-3
D gene: TRBD2
V gene: TRBV5-4
CDR3 protein: CASGLGTSGIPSTDTQYF
CDR3 DNA: TGTGCCAGCGGCCTCGGGACTAGCGGGATTCCTAGTACAGATACGCAGTATTTT

clone size: -
J gene: TRBJ1-1
D gene: -
V gene: TRBV29-1
CDR3 protein: CRALRGSDTETFF
CDR3 DNA: TGCAGAGCCCTTAGGGGTTCGGACACTGAAACTTTCTTT

clone size: -
J gene: TRBJ1-5
D gene: -
V gene: TRBV12-3/TRBV12-4
CDR3 protein: CASSSDLLPQHF
CDR3 DNA: TGTGCCAGCAGTTCAGATTTGTTGCCCCAACATTTT

clone size: -
J gene: TRBJ2-6
D gene: -
V gene: TRBV29-1
CDR3 protein: CRVAGLGANVLTF
CDR3 DNA: TGCAGAGTAGCAGGGCTTGGGGCCAATGTCCTGACTTTC

clone size: -
J gene: TRBJ1-1
D gene: TRBD1
V gene: TRBV6-6
CDR3 protein: CASFGDSRNTEAFF
CDR3 DNA: TGTGCCAGTTTCGGGGACAGTAGGAACACTGAAGCTTTCTTT

clone size: -
J gene: TRBJ1-2
D gene: -
V gene: TRBV11-1
CDR3 protein: CASSLGSSDYTF
CDR3 DNA: TGTGCCAGCAGCTTAGGGTCGAGCGACTATACCTTC

clone size: -
J gene: TRBJ1-5
D gene: -
V gene: TRBV12-3/TRBV12-4
CDR3 protein: CTSRFGTGGHQPQHF
CDR3 DNA: TGTACTAGCAGATTCGGGACGGGGGGCCATCAGCCCCAGCATTTT

clone size: -
J gene: TRBJ2-5
D gene: -
V gene: TRBV4-2
CDR3 protein: CASRQARGAGETQYF
CDR3 DNA: TGTGCCAGCAGACAAGCACGGGGGGCGGGGGAGACCCAGTACTTC

clone size: -
J gene: TRBJ1-2
D gene: TRBD1
V gene: TRBV14
CDR3 protein: CVSSQETGGYYGYTF
CDR3 DNA: TGTGTCAGCAGCCAAGAGACAGGGGGTTACTATGGTTACACCTTC

clone size: -
J gene: TRBJ2-2
D gene: TRBD2
V gene: TRBV10-1
CDR3 protein: CASSEMAGGLGGNLFF
CDR3 DNA: TGCGCCAGCAGTGAGATGGCGGGAGGATTAGGCGGGAATCTGTTTTTC

clone size: -
J gene: TRBJ2-7
D gene: -
V gene: TRBV11-2
CDR3 protein: CASSLWGSLYEQYF
CDR3 DNA: TGTGCCAGCAGCTTATGGGGAAGCTTATACGAGCAGTACTTC

clone size: once
J gene: TRBJ1-2
D gene: -
V gene: TRBV12-3/TRBV12-4
CDR3 protein: CVSSLLQGSYGYTF
CDR3 DNA: TGTGTCAGCAGTTTATTGCAGGGGAGTTATGGCTACACCTTC

clone size: -
J gene: TRBJ2-1
D gene: -
V gene: TRBV7-8
CDR3 protein: CGSSSDSRGAANEQFF
CDR3 DNA: TGTGGTAGCAGCTCTGATAGCCGGGGGGCGGCCAATGAGCAGTTCTTC

clone size: -
J gene: TRBJ2-5
D gene: -
V gene: TRBV5-1
CDR3 protein: CASRSVRLQETHYF
CDR3 DNA: TGCGCCAGCAGGAGCGTGAGGCTTCAAGAGACCCACTACTTC

clone size: -
J gene: TRBJ2-1
D gene: TRBD2
V gene: TRBV12-3/TRBV12-4
CDR3 protein: CVSSLRTSRNYEQFF
CDR3 DNA: TGTGTCAGTAGTTTGAGGACTAGCAGGAACTACGAGCAGTTCTTC

clone size: -
J gene: TRBJ1-2
D gene: TRBD1
V gene: TRBV30
CDR3 protein: CAWNVEPGQRRNYGYTF
CDR3 DNA: TGTGCCTGGAATGTGGAACCGGGACAGCGGAGGAACTATGGCTATACCTTC

clone size: -
J gene: TRBJ2-7
D gene: TRBD1
V gene: TRBV4-1
CDR3 protein: CTSSQTAGTGSWYEQYF
CDR3 DNA: TGCACCAGCAGCCAGACTGCAGGGACAGGGTCGTGGTACGAGCAGTACTTC

clone size: few
J gene: TRBJ1-2
D gene: -
V gene: TRBV29-1
CDR3 protein: CSAGPAEITTDGYTF
CDR3 DNA: TGCAGCGCCGGGCCTGCAGAAATTACTACCGATGGCTACACCTTC